This TCR beta chain was sequenced during a study of T cell clones after liver transplantation. Regarding this clone: Its specificity is not known.

Study-level findings and limits: Rather than being deleted, graft donor-reactive T cells may have moved into the graft. In two subjects, few donor cells limited the measurable donor-reactive repertoire.

The method was immunoSEQ multiplex PCR; TCRdb's version includes in-frame clones alone and lacks a portion of them. Of 65,000 to 95,000 clones in the sample, about 80% were seen once. The clonotype comes from a human donor who received a liver transplant. Sequencing used CD4+ T cells from blood, obtained before liver transplant.

The CDR3 bases are TGTGCCAGCAGCTTACTAGCTGGCGGGGAGCTGTTTTTT. Its translation is CASSLLAGGELFF. The rearrangement uses TRBV5-4 and TRBJ2-2; maybe TRBD2 (6 bases). The CDR3 has 13 residues. Germline V gene lookup returns CDR1 SGHNT and CDR2 YYREEE (reference sequence). The V end lost 2 bases, the J end lost 7 bases, and 9 bases lay between the germline ends.